In its sample, the clone carrying this T cell receptor beta chain was seen a few times. No antigen is known for it. Profiling relied on immunoSEQ multiplex PCR, and the TCRdb table lists in-frame clones only, not all of them. The sample has approximately 38,000 clones; 79% are singletons. A few pembrolizumab responders had their TCRs sequenced. The data were taken from a study of PD-1 blockade in mismatch repair-deficient tumors. Study as a whole: All were previously treated, progressing patients with about 11 mismatch repair-deficient cancer types.

Germline V gene sequence: CDR1 GTSNPN, CDR2 SVGIG (reference sequence). V was cut by 7 bases and J by 0 bases, with 16 bases left in between. The CDR3 has 15 residues. The study's findings and limits: Tumor-resident clones, often absent from pretreatment blood, expanded after pembrolizumab and then contracted.

Sequenced here: peripheral blood, sampled 4 weeks after starting pembrolizumab. The chain employs TRBV30 and TRBJ2-1; perhaps TRBD2 as D (6 bases). The source of this sequence is an adult with mismatch repair-deficient cancer. The CDR3 here is CAFSSSGSSYNEQFF. DNA of the CDR3: TGTGCCTTCTCAAGTAGCGGAAGCTCCTACAATGAGCAGTTCTTC.